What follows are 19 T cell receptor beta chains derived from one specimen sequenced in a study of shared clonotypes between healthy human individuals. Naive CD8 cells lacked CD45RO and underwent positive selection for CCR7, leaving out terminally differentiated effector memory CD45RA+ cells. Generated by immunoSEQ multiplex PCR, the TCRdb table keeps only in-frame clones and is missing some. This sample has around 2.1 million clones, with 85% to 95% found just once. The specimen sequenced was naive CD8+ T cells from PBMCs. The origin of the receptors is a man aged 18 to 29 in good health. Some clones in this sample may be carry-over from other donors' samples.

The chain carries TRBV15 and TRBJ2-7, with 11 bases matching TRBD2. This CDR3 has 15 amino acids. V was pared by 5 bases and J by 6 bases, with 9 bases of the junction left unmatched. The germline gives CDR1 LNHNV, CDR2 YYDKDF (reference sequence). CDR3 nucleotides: TGTGCCACCAGCCGACTAGCGGGGCTCCCGGGCGAGCAGTACTTC. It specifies CATSRLAGLPGEQYF.

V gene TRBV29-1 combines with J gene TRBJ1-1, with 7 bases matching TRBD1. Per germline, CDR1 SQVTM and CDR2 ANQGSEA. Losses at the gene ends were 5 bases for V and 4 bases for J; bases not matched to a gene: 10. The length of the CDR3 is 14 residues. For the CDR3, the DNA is TGCAGCGTTCGCCGGACAGGAGTAGGCACTGAAGCTTTCTTT. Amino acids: CSVRRTGVGTEAFF.

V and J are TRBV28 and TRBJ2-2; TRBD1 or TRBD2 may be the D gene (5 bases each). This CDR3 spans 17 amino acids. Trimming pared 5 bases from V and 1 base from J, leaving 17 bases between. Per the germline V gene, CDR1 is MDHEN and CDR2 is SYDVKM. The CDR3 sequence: CASSPPYGTVNTGELFF. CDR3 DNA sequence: TGTGCCAGCAGTCCCCCATACGGGACGGTGAACACCGGGGAGCTGTTTTTT.

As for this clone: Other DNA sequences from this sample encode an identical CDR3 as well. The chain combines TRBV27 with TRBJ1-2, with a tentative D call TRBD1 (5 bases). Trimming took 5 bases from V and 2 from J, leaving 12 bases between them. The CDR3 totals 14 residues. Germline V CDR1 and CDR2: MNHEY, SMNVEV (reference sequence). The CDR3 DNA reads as TGTGCCAGCAGTCTTACCGGGGCGAACTATGGCTACACCTTC. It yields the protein CASSLTGANYGYTF.

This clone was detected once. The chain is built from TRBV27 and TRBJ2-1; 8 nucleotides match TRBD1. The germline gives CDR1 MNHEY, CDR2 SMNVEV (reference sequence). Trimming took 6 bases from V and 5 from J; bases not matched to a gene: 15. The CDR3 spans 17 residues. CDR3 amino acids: CASSPTGAGGGHNEQFF. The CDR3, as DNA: TGTGCCAGCAGCCCGACAGGGGCTGGCGGAGGCCACAATGAGCAGTTCTTC.

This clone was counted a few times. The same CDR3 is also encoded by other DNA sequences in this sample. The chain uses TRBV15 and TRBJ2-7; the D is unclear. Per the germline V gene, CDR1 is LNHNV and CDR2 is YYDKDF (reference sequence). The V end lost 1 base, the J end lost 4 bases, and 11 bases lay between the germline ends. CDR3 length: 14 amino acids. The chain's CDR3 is CATSRGGQTYEQYF. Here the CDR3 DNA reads TGTGCCACCAGCAGAGGAGGTCAGACTTACGAGCAGTACTTC.

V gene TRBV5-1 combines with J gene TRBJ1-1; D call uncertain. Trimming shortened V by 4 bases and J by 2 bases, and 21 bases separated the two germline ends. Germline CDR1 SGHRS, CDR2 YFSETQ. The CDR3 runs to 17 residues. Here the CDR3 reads CASSQHRGGLLNTEAFF. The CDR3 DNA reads TGCGCCAGCAGCCAGCACCGCGGAGGGCTTCTTAACACTGAAGCTTTCTTT.

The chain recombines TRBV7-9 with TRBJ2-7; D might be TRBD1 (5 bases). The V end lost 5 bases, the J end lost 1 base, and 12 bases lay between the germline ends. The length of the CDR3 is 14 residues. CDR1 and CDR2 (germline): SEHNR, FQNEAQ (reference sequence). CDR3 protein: CASSPSAGSYEQYF. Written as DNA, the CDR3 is TGTGCCAGCAGCCCTAGTGCAGGGTCCTACGAGCAGTACTTC.

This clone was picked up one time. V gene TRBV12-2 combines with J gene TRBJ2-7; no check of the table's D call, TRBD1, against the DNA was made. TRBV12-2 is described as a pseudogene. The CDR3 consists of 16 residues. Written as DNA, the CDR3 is TGTGCAAGTCGCTTAGCGCCGGCAGGGGGAACCTACGAGCAGTACTTC. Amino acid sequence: CASRLAPAGGTYEQYF.

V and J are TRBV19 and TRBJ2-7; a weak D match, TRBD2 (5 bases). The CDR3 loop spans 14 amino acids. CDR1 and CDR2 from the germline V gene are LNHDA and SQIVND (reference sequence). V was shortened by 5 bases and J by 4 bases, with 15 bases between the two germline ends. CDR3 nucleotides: TGTGCCAGTAGTGCAAAGGGAGTTGGGTACGAGCAGTACTTC. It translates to CASSAKGVGYEQYF.

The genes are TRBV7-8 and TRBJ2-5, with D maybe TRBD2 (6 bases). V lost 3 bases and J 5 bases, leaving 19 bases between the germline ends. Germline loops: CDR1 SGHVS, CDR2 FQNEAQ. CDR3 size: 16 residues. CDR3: CASSFIAELPGETQYF. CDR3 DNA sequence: TGTGCCAGCAGCTTTATAGCGGAACTACCCGGGGAGACCCAGTACTTC. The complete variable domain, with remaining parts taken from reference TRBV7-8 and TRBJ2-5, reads GAGVSQSPRYKVAKRGQDVALRCDPISGHVSLFWYQQALGQGPEFLTYFQNEAQLDKSGLPSDRFFAERPEGSVSTLKIQRTQQEDSAVYLCASSFIAELPGETQYFGPGTRLLVL.

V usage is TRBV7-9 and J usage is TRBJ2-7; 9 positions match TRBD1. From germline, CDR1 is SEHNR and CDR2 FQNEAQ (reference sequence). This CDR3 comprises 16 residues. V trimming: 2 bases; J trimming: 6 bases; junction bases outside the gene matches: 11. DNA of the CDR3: TGTGCCAGCAGCTTAATGGTTTGGGACAGGGATGGCGAGCAGTACTTC. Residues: CASSLMVWDRDGEQYF.

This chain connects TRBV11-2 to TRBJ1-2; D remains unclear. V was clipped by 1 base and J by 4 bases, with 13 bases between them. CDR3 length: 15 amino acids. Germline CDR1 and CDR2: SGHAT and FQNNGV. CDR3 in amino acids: CASSLGSTKAYGYTF. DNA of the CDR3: TGTGCCAGCAGCTTAGGGTCCACAAAGGCCTATGGCTACACCTTC.

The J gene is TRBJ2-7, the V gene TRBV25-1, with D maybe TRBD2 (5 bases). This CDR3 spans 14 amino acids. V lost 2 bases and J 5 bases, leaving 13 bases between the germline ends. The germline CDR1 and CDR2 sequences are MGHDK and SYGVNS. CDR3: CASSEVGVPHEQYF. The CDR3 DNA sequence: TGTGCCAGCAGTGAAGTGGGAGTTCCCCACGAGCAGTACTTC.

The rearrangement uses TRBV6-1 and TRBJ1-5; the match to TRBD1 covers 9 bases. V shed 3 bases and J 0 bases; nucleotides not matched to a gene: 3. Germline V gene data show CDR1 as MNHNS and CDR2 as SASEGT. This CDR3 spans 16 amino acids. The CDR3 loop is CASSDRTGASNQPQHF. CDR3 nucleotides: TGTGCCAGCAGTGATCGGACAGGGGCTAGCAATCAGCCCCAGCATTTT.

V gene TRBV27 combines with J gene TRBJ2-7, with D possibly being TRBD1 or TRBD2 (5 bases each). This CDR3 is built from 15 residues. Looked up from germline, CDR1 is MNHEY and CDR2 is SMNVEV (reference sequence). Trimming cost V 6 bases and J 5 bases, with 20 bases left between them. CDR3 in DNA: TGTGCCAGCAGCGACCTCCGGGACCCCGTCCACGAGCAGTACTTC. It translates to CASSDLRDPVHEQYF.

The CDR3 spells CASSPGLAGISLYNEQFF. CDR3 coding DNA: TGCGCCAGCAGTCCCGGACTAGCGGGCATTTCCCTTTACAATGAGCAGTTCTTC. V usage is TRBV5-1 and J usage is TRBJ2-1; the match to TRBD2 covers 11 bases. The CDR3 loop spans 18 amino acids. V gave up 5 bases and J gave up 4 bases; unmatched junction bases: 14. CDR1 is SGHRS and CDR2 is YFSETQ in the germline V gene.

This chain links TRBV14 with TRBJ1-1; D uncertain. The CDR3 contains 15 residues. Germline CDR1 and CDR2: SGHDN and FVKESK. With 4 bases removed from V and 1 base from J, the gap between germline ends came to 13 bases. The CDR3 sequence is CASSLARTANTEAFF. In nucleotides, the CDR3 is TGTGCCAGCAGCCTCGCCCGGACGGCGAACACTGAAGCTTTCTTT.

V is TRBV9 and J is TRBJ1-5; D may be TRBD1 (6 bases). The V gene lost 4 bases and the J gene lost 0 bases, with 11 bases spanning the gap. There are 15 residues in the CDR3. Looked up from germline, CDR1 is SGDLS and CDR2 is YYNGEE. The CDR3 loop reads CASSQQGYSNQPQHF. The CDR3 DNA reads TGTGCCAGCAGCCAACAGGGATATAGCAATCAGCCCCAGCATTTT.